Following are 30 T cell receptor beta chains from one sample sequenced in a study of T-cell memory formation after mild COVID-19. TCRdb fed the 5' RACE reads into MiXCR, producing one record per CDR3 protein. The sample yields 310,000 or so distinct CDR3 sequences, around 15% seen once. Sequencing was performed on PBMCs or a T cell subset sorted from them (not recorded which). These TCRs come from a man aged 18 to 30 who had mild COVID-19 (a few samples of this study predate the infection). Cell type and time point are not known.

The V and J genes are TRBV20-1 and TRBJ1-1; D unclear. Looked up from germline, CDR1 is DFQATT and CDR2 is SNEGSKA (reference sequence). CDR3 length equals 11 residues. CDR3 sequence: CSIPENTEAFF. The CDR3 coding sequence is TGCTCCATTCCTGAGAACACTGAAGCTTTCTTT.

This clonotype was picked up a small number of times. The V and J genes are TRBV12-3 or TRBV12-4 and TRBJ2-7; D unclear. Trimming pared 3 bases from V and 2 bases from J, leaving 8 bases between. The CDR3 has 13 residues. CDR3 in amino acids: CASSFGPPYEQYF. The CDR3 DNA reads TGTGCCAGCAGTTTCGGACCCCCCTACGAGCAGTACTTC.

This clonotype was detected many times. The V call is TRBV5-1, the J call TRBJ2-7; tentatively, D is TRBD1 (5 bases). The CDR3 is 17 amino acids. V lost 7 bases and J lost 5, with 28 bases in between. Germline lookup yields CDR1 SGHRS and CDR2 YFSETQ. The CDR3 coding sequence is TGCGCCAGCGGAAGTGGGGCCAGGGCCCTGTCCTTGGACGAGCAGTACTTC. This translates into CASGSGARALSLDEQYF.

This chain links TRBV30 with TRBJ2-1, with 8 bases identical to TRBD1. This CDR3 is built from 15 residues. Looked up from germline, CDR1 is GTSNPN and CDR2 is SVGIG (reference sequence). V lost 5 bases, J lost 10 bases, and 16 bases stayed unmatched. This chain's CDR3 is CAWLPGQDMTGEQFF. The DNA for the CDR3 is TGTGCCTGGTTACCGGGACAGGACATGACAGGGGAGCAGTTCTTC.

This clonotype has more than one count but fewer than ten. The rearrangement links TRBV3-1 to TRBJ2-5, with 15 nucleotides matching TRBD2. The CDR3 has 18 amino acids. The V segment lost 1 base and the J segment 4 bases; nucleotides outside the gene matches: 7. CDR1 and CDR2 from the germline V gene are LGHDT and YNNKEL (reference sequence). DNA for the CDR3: TGTGCCAGCAGCCAAGGAAGGACTAGCGGGGGGGATCGAGAGACCCAGTACTTC. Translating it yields CASSQGRTSGGDRETQYF.

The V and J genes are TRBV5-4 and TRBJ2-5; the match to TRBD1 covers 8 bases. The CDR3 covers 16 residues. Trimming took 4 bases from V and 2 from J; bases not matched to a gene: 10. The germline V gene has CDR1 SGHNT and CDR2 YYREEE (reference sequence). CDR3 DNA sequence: TGTGCCAGCAGCACCCCTGGGACAGGCCCTCAAGAGACCCAGTACTTC. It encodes CASSTPGTGPQETQYF.

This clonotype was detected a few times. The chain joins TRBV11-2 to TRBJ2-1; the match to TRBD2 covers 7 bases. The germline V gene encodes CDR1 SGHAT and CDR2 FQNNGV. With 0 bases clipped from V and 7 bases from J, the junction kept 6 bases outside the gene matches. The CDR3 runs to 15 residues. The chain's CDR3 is CASSLDWEGWNEQFF. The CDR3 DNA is TGTGCCAGCAGCTTAGATTGGGAGGGTTGGAATGAGCAGTTCTTC.

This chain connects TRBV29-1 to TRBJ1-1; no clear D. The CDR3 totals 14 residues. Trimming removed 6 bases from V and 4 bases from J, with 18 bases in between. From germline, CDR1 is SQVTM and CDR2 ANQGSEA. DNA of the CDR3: TGCAGCGTGGAACCCATGGGGTTGGGCACTGAAGCTTTCTTT. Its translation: CSVEPMGLGTEAFF.

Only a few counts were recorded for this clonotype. The CDR3 coding sequence is TGTGCCAGTAACCGGGGTATCACCGGGGAGCTGTTTTTT. It specifies CASNRGITGELFF. The chain joins TRBV19 to TRBJ2-2; weak D call: TRBD2 (5 bases). Trimming shortened V by 7 bases and J by 4 bases, and 10 bases separated the two germline ends. This CDR3 has 13 amino acids. Germline CDR1 LNHDA, CDR2 SQIVND (reference sequence).

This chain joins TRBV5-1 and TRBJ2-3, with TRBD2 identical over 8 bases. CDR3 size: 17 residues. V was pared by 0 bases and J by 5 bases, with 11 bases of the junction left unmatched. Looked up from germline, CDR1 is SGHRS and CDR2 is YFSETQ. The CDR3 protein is CASSLAPRGGRVDTQYF. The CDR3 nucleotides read TGCGCCAGCAGCTTGGCCCCTCGGGGGGGCCGGGTAGATACGCAGTATTTT.

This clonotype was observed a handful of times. The CDR3, as DNA: TGTGCCAGCAGCTTAGTACAGGGGATGGGCTACACCTTC. Its protein product is CASSLVQGMGYTF. This chain joins TRBV7-9 and TRBJ1-2; 7 nucleotides match TRBD1. V lost 1 base to trimming and J lost 8 bases; unmatched junction nucleotides: 4. This CDR3 contains 13 residues. Germline V gene lookup returns CDR1 SEHNR and CDR2 FQNEAQ (reference sequence).

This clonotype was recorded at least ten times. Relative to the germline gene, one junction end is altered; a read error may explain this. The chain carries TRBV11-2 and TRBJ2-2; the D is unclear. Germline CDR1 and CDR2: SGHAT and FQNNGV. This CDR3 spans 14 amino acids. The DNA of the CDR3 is TGTGCCAGCAGCGTAGATCCATACACCGGGGAGCTGTTTTTT. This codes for CASSVDPYTGELFF.

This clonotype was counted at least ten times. As DNA, the CDR3 is TGTGCCAGCAGGGAGAACACTGAAGCTTTCTTT. Translating gives CASRENTEAFF. This chain uses TRBV2 with TRBJ1-1; D not certain. CDR3 size: 11 residues. The V gene's germline CDR1 is SNHLY and CDR2 FYNNEI. V was trimmed by 6 bases and J by 1 base, leaving 3 bases between them.

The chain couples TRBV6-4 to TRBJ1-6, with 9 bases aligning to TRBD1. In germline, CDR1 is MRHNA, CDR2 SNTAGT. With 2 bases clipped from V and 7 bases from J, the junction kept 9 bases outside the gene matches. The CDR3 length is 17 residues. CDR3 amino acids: CASSDTRGTGNNSPLHF. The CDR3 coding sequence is TGTGCCAGCAGTGACACGCGCGGGACAGGGAACAATTCACCCCTCCACTTT.

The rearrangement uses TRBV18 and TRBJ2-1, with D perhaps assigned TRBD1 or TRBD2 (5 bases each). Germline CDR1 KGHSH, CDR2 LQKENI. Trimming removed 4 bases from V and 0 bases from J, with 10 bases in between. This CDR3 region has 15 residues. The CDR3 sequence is CASSQPGTSYNEQFF. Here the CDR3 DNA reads TGTGCCAGCTCACAACCCGGGACCTCCTACAATGAGCAGTTCTTC.

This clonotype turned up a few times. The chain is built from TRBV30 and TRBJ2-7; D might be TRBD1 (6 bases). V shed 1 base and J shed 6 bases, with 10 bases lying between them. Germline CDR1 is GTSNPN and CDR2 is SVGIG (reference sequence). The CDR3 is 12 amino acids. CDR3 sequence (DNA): TGTGCCTGGAGTGCTACAGGGTCCGAGCAGTACTTC. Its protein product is CAWSATGSEQYF.

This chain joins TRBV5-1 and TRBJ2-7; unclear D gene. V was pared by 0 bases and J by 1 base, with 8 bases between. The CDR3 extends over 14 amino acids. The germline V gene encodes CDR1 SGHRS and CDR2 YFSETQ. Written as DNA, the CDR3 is TGCGCCAGCAGCTTGGCCCTGGGGTCCTACGAGCAGTACGTC. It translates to CASSLALGSYEQYV.

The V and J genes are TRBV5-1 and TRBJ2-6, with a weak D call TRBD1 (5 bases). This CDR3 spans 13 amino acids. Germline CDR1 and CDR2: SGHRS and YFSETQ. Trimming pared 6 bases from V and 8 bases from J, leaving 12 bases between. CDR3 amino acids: CASTFQGTNVLTF. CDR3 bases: TGCGCCAGCACCTTTCAGGGAACCAACGTCCTGACTTTC.

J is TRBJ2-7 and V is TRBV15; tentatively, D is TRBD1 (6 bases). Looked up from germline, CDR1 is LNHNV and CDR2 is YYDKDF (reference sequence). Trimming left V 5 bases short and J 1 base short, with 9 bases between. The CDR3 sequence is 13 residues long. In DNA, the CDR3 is TGTGCCACCAGCGCAGGGGAGTCCTACGAGCAGTACTTC. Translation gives CATSAGESYEQYF. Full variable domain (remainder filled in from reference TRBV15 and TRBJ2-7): DAMVIQNPRYQVTQFGKPVTLSCSQTLNHNVMYWYQQKSSQAPKLLFHYYDKDFNNEADTPDNFQSRRPNTSFCFLDIRSPGLGDTAMYLCATSAGESYEQYFGPGTRLTVT.

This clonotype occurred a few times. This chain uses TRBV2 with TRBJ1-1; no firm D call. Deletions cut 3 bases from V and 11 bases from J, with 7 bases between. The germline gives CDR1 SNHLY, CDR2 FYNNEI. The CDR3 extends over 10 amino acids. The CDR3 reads CASSDLQAFF. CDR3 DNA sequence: TGTGCCAGCAGTGACTTGCAGGCTTTCTTT.

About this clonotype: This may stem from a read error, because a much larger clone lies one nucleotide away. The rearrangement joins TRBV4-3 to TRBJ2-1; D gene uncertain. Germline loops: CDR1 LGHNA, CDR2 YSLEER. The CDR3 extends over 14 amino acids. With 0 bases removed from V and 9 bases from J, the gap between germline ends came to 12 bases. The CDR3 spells CASSQDITAPEQFF. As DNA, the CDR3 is TGCGCCAGCAGCCAAGACATCACCGCACCTGAGCAGTTCTTC.

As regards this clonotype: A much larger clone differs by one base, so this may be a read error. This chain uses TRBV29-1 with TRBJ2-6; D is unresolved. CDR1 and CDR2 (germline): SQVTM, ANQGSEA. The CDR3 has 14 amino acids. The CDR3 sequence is CSVARSSGSNVLTF. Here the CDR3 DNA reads TGCAGCGTTGCCAGGAGCTCTGGGTCCAACGTCCTGACTTTC.

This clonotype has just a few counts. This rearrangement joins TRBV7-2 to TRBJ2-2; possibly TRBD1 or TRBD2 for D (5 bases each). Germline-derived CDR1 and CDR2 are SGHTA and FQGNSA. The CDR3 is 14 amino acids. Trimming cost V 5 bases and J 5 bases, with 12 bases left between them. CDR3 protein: CASSPGSSTGELFF. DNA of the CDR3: TGTGCCAGCAGCCCAGGGAGCTCAACCGGGGAGCTGTTTTTT.

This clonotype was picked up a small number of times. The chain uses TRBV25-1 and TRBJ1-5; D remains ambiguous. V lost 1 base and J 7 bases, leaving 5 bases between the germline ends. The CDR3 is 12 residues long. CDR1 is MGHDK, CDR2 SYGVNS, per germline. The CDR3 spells CASSESGQPQHF. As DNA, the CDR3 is TGTGCCAGCAGTGAATCTGGCCAGCCCCAGCATTTT.

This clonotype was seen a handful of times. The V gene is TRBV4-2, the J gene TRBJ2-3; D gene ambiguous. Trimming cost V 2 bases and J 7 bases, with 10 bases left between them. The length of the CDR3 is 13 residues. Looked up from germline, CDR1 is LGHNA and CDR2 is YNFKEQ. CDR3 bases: TGTGCCAGCAGCCAAAATGACCAGTATACGCAGTATTTT. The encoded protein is CASSQNDQYTQYF.

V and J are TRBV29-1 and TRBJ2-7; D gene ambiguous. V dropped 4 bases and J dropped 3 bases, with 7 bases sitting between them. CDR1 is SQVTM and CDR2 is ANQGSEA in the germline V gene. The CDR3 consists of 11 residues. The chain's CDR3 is CSVGRFYEQYF. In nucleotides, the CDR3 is TGCAGCGTTGGCAGATTCTACGAGCAGTACTTC.

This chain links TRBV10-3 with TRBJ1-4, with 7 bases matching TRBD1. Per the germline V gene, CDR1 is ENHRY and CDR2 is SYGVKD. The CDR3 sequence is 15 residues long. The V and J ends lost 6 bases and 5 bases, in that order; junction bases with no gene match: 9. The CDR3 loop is CAISPGGAVNEKLFF. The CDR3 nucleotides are TGTGCCATCAGCCCAGGGGGGGCGGTAAATGAAAAACTGTTTTTT.

In DNA form, the CDR3 reads TGTGCCAGCAGCATCCGGGGTGACGAGCAGTACTTC. Its protein is CASSIRGDEQYF. The chain employs TRBV5-6 and TRBJ2-7; perhaps TRBD2 as D (5 bases). CDR1 and CDR2 from the germline V gene are SGHDT and YYEEEE. The V and J ends lost 4 bases and 5 bases respectively, with 10 bases between them. This CDR3 comprises 12 residues.

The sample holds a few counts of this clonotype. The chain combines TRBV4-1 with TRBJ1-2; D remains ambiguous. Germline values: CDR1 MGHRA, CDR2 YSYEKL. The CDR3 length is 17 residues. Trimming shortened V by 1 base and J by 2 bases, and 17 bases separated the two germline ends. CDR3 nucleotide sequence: TGCGCCAGCAGCCAAGTACATCCGCAAACAGTGAACTATGGCTACACCTTC. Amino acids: CASSQVHPQTVNYGYTF.

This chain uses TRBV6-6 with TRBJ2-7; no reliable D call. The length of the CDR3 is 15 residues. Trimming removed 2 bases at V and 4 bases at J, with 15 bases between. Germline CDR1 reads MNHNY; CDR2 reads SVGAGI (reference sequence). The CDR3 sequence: CASSYRDDEGYEQYF. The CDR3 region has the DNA TGTGCCAGCAGTTACCGCGACGATGAAGGATACGAGCAGTACTTC.